This is a list of T cell receptor beta chains from one sample in a study of blood T cell repertoires in COVID-19. Some clones are missing from TCRdb's copy, which holds only in-frame ones; the method was immunoSEQ multiplex PCR. The data contain about 67,000 clones, over 70% of them singletons. The source material was peripheral blood. The receptor set was obtained from a man between 45 and 60 years old with active COVID-19. The CDR3 runs from the conserved cysteine through the conserved F or W. D genes are given only for firm matches. Some rows have no size entry. The others give once, few or many, or a class for an expanded clone.

J | D | size | V | DNA | CDR3
TRBJ1-1 | TRBD1 | . | TRBV18 | TGTGCCAGTTCGGGACAGTTGAACACTGAAGCTTTCTTT | CASSGQLNTEAFF
TRBJ2-3 | TRBD1 | . | TRBV9 | TGTGCCAGCAGCCCCACAGGGGGCCGGACAGATACGCAGTATTTT | CASSPTGGRTDTQYF
TRBJ2-5 | . | . | TRBV28 | TGTGCCAGCAGTGAGCCCTTCAAGAGCCCACGGGAGACCCAGTACTTC | CASSEPFKSPRETQYF
TRBJ1-5 | . | . | TRBV5-6 | TGTGCCAGCAGCTTGAGTCCAACAGCCGGTCAGCCCCAGCATTTT | CASSLSPTAGQPQHF
TRBJ1-5 | TRBD1 | . | TRBV10-3 | TGTGCCATCAGTGATTCAGACAGGGGTTATCAGCCCCAGCATTTT | CAISDSDRGYQPQHF
TRBJ1-4 | . | . | TRBV7-9 | TGTGCCAGCAGAGGCAAGGGGGGGCTTGAAAAACTGTTTTTT | CASRGKGGLEKLFF
TRBJ2-7 | . | once | TRBV24-1 | TGTGCCACCAGTGATGGCGGAACCTACGAGCAGTACTTC | CATSDGGTYEQYF
TRBJ2-6 | TRBD1 | . | TRBV19 | TGTGCCAGTAGTGGACAGGGATTCTCCTCTGGGGCCAACGTCCTGACTTTC | CASSGQGFSSGANVLTF
TRBJ2-7 | TRBD2 | . | TRBV6-2/TRBV6-3 | TGTGCCAGCAGTTATCCAGCTAGCGGGGGCTCCTACGAGCAGTACTTC | CASSYPASGGSYEQYF
TRBJ1-1 | TRBD1 | . | TRBV6-5 | TGTGCCAGCAGTTACTCGAGGACAGGGGGCACTGAAGCTTTCTTT | CASSYSRTGGTEAFF
TRBJ2-7 | TRBD1 | . | TRBV28 | TGTGCCAGCACTCCTAGGGGACAGATTTCCTACGAGCAGTACTTC | CASTPRGQISYEQYF
TRBJ2-2 | TRBD1 | . | TRBV19 | TGTGCCAGTAGTTCCCCTTGGGGGACAGGGGCCACCGGGGAGCTGTTTTTT | CASSSPWGTGATGELFF
TRBJ2-1 | TRBD2 | few | TRBV7-3 | TGTGCCAGCAGCTTAAAAGCGGGAACTAATGAGCAGTTCTTC | CASSLKAGTNEQFF
TRBJ2-2 | TRBD1 | . | TRBV5-1 | TGCGCCACCTCCGGCGGGACAGGGTCGACCGGGGAGCTGTTTTTT | CATSGGTGSTGELFF
TRBJ1-2 | TRBD1 | . | TRBV7-2 | TGTGCCAGCAGCTTAGACTGGGACAGGGAATATGGCTACACCTTC | CASSLDWDREYGYTF
TRBJ2-1 | . | . | TRBV28 | TGTGCCAGCAGTGACCCTCGCGTGGTGGGAGACTCCTACAATGAGCAGTTCTTC | CASSDPRVVGDSYNEQFF
TRBJ2-3 | TRBD2 | . | TRBV6-6 | TGTGCCAGCAGCCCCGGACTAGCGGGACTCTCAGATACGCAGTATTTT | CASSPGLAGLSDTQYF
TRBJ1-4 | . | . | TRBV6-5 | TGTGCCAGCAGACAGAGGGGGTTGGGTGAAAAACTGTTTTTT | CASRQRGLGEKLFF
TRBJ1-1 | TRBD1 | . | TRBV18 | TGTGCCAGCTCACGGACAGGGTCTGAAGCTTTCTTT | CASSRTGSEAFF
TRBJ2-3 | TRBD2 | . | TRBV7-2 | TGTGCCAGCAGCTTAGCGCTAGCGGGGACCACAGATACGCAGTATTTT | CASSLALAGTTDTQYF
TRBJ2-7 | TRBD2 | . | TRBV4-1 | TGCGCCAGCAGCCAAGATTCGGCTAGCGGGATCAGCGAGCAGTACTTC | CASSQDSASGISEQYF
TRBJ2-4 | . | . | TRBV18 | TGTGCCAGCTCACGTACAGGGATTACGGACATTCAGTACTTC | CASSRTGITDIQYF
TRBJ1-1 | . | . | TRBV28 | TGTGCCAGCAGTTTAGTGACGAGGGACACTGAAGCTTTCTTT | CASSLVTRDTEAFF
TRBJ2-6 | . | few | TRBV28 | TGTGCCAGCAGTTTGGACGGGAGTTCTGGGGCCAACGTCCTGACTTTC | CASSLDGSSGANVLTF
TRBJ1-6 | . | . | TRBV18 | TGTGCCAGCTCACCCGCTACTGGTTCACCCCTCCACTTT | CASSPATGSPLHF
TRBJ2-4 | . | . | TRBV4-3 | TGCGCCAGCAGCCAAGATCGGGGGTACCTTCAGTACTTC | CASSQDRGYLQYF
TRBJ2-5 | . | . | TRBV9 | TGTGCCAGCAGCGTAGGTCACAGCCCTTGGGAGACCCAGTACTTC | CASSVGHSPWETQYF
TRBJ2-3 | TRBD1 | . | TRBV5-4 | TGTGCCACGACAGGGGGCACAGATACGCAGTATTTT | CATTGGTDTQYF
TRBJ2-1 | . | . | TRBV24-1 | TGTGCCACCAGTGACCCCATCGGCAATGAGCAGTTCTTC | CATSDPIGNEQFF
TRBJ1-6 | . | . | TRBV6-1 | TGTGCCAGCAGTGACAGGGATTCACCCCTCCACTTT | CASSDRDSPLHF
TRBJ2-5 | . | . | TRBV10-3 | TGTGCCATCAGTGAGCCCTCAGAGACCCAGTACTTC | CAISEPSETQYF
TRBJ1-4 | TRBD1 | . | TRBV6-6 | TGTGCCAGCAGTCGACTCCTGGGACAGGGGTATGAAAAACTGTTTTTT | CASSRLLGQGYEKLFF
TRBJ2-5 | TRBD1 | . | TRBV2 | TGTGCCAGCATGGGACAGCGACAAGAGACCCAGTACTTC | CASMGQRQETQYF
TRBJ1-6 | TRBD1 | once | TRBV7-2 | TGTGCCAGCAGCTTAGCCGAACAGGGGCCACCCCTCCACTTT | CASSLAEQGPPLHF
TRBJ2-7 | . | . | TRBV5-6 | TGTGCCAGCAGTCAAATAGACGGTCCCGGGGTCTACTACGAGCAGTACTTC | CASSQIDGPGVYYEQYF
TRBJ2-1 | . | . | TRBV7-2 | TGTGCCAGCAGCTACTCCCCACTTTGGGAGCAGTTCTTC | CASSYSPLWEQFF
TRBJ1-5 | TRBD1 | few | TRBV6-6 | TGTGCCAGCAGTGCCGGACAGGGTGGTAGCAATCAGCCCCAGCATTTT | CASSAGQGGSNQPQHF
TRBJ1-5 | TRBD1 | . | TRBV19 | TGTGCCAGTAGGGGAGGGACAGGGGGCTTATACAATCAGCCCCAGCATTTT | CASRGGTGGLYNQPQHF
TRBJ2-7 | TRBD1 | few | TRBV24-1 | TGTGCCACCAGTGATTCCGGACAGGCCGAGCAGTACTTC | CATSDSGQAEQYF
TRBJ2-5 | . | once | TRBV9 | TGTGCCAGCAGCGTTCAGGGTCAAGAGACCCAGTACTTC | CASSVQGQETQYF
TRBJ1-2 | . | . | TRBV6-1 | TGTGCCAGCAGTGAAGAGTTGAGGCGCTCAAGGGGCTATGGCTACACCTTC | CASSEELRRSRGYGYTF
TRBJ2-3 | . | . | TRBV7-2 | TGTGCCAGCAGCTTAATAGCTCCAGGGGTAGATACGCAGTATTTT | CASSLIAPGVDTQYF
TRBJ1-4 | . | . | TRBV19 | TGTGCCAGTAGACGAATAGGACAGAAGAATGAAAAACTGTTTTTT | CASRRIGQKNEKLFF
TRBJ1-4 | . | . | TRBV10-3 | TGTGCCATCAGCCCAGGGGCCAGCGGCGAAAAACTGTTTTTT | CAISPGASGEKLFF
TRBJ2-1 | TRBD1 | large | TRBV28 | TGTGCCAGCAGTTTTGGCGCTTCGGACAGGGGATTTTACAATGAGCAGTTCTTC | CASSFGASDRGFYNEQFF
TRBJ1-5 | TRBD1 | . | TRBV6-6 | TGTGCCAGCAGCGGACAGGGGAGCGGCAATCAGCCCCAGCATTTT | CASSGQGSGNQPQHF
TRBJ1-1 | . | . | TRBV10-3 | TGTGCCATCAGGGCTTCTCAGAACACTGAAGCTTTCTTT | CAIRASQNTEAFF
TRBJ1-2 | . | few | TRBV4-2 | TGTGCCAGCAGCCAAGGAACAGGGAGCTATGGCTACACCTTC | CASSQGTGSYGYTF
TRBJ1-6 | . | few | TRBV28 | TGTGCCAGCAGTTATAGACAGTTTGGGGATAATTCACCCCTCCACTTT | CASSYRQFGDNSPLHF
TRBJ1-5 | TRBD1 | . | TRBV13 | TGTGCCAGCAGCGGACAGGGGCAACCCCAGCATTTT | CASSGQGQPQHF